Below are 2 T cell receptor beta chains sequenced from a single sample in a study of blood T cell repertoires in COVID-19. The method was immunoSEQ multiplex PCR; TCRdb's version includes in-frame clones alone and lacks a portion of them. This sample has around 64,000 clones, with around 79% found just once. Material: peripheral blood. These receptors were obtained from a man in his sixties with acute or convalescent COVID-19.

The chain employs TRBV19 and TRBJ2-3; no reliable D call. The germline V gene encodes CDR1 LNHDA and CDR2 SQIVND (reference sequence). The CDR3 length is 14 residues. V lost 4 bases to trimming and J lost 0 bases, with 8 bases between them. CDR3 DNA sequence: TGTGCCAGTAGTAATCGGAGAAGCACAGATACGCAGTATTTT. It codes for CASSNRRSTDTQYF.

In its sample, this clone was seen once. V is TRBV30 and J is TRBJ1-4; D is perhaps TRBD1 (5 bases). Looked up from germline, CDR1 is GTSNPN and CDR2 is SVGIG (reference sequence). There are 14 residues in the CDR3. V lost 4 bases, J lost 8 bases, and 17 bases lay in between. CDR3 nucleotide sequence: TGTGCCTGGACCACTGGGCAGGGTGAGGAAAAACTGTTTTTT. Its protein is CAWTTGQGEEKLFF.